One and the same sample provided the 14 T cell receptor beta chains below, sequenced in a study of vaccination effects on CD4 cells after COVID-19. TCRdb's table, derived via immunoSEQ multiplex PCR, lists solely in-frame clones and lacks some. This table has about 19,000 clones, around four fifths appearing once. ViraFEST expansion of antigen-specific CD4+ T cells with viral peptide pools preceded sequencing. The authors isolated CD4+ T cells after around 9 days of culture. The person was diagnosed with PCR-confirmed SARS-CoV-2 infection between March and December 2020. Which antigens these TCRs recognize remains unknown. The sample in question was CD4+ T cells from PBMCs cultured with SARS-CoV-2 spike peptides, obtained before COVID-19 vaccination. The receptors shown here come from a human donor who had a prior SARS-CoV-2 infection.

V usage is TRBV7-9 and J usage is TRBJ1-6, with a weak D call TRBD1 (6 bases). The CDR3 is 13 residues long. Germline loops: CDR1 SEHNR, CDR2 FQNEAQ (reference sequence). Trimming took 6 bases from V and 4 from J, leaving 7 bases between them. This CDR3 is CASRDSYNSPLHF. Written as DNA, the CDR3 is TGTGCCAGCAGGGACAGTTATAATTCACCCCTCCACTTT.

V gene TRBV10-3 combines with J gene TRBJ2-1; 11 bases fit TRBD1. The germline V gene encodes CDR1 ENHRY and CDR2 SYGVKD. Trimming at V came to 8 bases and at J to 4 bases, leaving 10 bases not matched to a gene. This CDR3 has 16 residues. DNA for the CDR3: TGTGCCATCGGAGAATCCGGGACAGGGGGTTACAATGAGCAGTTCTTC. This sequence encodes CAIGESGTGGYNEQFF.

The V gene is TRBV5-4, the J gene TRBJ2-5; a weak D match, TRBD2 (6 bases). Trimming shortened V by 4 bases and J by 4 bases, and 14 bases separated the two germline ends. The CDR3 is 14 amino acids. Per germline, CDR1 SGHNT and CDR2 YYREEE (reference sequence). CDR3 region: CASSVWTMGETQYF. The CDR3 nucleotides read TGTGCCAGCAGCGTTTGGACTATGGGAGAGACCCAGTACTTC. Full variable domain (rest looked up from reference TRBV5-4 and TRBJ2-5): ETGVTQSPTHLIKTRGQQVTLRCSSQSGHNTVSWYQQALGQGPQFIFQYYREEENGRGNFPPRFSGLQFPNYSSELNVNALELDDSALYLCASSVWTMGETQYFGPGTRLLVL.

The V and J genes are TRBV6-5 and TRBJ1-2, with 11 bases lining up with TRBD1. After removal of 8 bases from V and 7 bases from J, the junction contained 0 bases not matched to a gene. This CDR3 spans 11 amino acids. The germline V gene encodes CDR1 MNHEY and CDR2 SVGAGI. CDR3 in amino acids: CASGQGAGYTF. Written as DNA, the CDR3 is TGTGCCAGCGGACAGGGGGCTGGCTACACCTTC.

CDR3 coding DNA: TGTGCCAGTAGTATAGGTAGCGGGACCTACGAGCAGTACTTC. It codes for CASSIGSGTYEQYF. The chain couples TRBV19 to TRBJ2-7; 8 nucleotides agree with TRBD2. J was trimmed by 2 bases and V by 1 base; bases with no gene match: 1. The CDR3 length is 14 residues. Germline loops: CDR1 LNHDA, CDR2 SQIVND (reference sequence).

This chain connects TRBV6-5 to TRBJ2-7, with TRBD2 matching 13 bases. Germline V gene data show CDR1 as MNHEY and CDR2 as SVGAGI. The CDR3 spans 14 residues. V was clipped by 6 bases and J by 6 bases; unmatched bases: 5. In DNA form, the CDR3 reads TGTGCCAGCAGCAGGACTAGCGGGAGTGGCGAGCAGTACTTC. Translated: CASSRTSGSGEQYF.

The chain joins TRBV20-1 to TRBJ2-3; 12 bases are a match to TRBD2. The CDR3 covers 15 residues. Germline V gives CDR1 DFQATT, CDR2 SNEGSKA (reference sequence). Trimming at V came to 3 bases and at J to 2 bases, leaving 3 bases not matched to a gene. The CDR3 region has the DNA TGCAGTGCTAGTGGACTAGCGGGGATCACAGATACGCAGTATTTT. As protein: CSASGLAGITDTQYF.

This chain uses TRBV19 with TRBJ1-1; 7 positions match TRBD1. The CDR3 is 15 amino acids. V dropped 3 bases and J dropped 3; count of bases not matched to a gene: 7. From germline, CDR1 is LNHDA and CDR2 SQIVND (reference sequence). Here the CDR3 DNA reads TGTGCCAGTAGTATTGGGACAGCGATAGACACTGAAGCTTTCTTT. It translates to CASSIGTAIDTEAFF. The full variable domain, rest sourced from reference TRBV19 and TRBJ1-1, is DGGITQSPKYLFRKEGQNVTLSCEQNLNHDAMYWYRQDPGQGLRLIYYSQIVNDFQKGDIAEGYSVSREKKESFPLTVTSAQKNPTAFYLCASSIGTAIDTEAFFGQGTRLTVV.

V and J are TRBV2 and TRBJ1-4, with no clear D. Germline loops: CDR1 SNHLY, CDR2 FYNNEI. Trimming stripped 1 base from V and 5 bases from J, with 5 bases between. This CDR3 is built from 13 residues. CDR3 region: CASSEEGNEKLFF. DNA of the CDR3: TGTGCCAGCAGTGAAGAGGGAAATGAAAAACTGTTTTTT.

CDR3 DNA sequence: TGTGCCAGCAGCCAAGAGGGTAGCGGCAACACCGGGGAGCTGTTTTTT. Translating gives CASSQEGSGNTGELFF. The chain links TRBV4-2 to TRBJ2-2; D might be TRBD2 (6 bases). Germline CDR1 LGHNA, CDR2 YNFKEQ. This CDR3 spans 16 amino acids. V gave up 0 bases and J gave up 2 bases, with 10 bases separating them.

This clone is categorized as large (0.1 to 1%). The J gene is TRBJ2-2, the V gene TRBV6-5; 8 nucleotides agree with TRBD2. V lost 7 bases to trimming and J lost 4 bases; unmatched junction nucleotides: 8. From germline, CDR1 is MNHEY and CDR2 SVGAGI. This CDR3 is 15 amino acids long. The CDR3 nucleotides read TGTGCCAGCATGAGACGGGAGGGTGGCACCGGGGAGCTGTTTTTT. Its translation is CASMRREGGTGELFF.

The CDR3 DNA reads TGCGCCAGCAGCCAAGAGAGGGGGGGGGATCAGCCCCAGCATTTT. Protein: CASSQERGGDQPQHF. This chain links TRBV4-1 with TRBJ1-5; possible D gene TRBD1, 6 bases. V was trimmed by 0 bases and J by 5 bases, leaving 11 bases between them. This CDR3 is 15 amino acids long. Germline CDR1 is MGHRA and CDR2 is YSYEKL.

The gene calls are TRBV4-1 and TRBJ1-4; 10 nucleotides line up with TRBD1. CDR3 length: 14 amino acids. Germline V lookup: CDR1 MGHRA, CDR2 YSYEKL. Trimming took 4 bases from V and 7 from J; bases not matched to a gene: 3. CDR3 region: CASSRGDRGEKLFF. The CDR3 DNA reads TGCGCCAGCAGCCGAGGGGACAGGGGTGAAAAACTGTTTTTT.

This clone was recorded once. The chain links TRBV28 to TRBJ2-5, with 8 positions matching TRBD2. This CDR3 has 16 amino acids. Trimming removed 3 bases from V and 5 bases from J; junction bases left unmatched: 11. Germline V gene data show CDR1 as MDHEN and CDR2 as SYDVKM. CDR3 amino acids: CASSLFQAGAPETQYF. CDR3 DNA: TGTGCCAGCAGTTTGTTTCAAGCGGGAGCTCCTGAGACCCAGTACTTC. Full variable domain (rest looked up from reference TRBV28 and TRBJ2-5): DVKVTQSSRYLVKRTGEKVFLECVQDMDHENMFWYRQDPGLGLRLIYFSYDVKMKEKGDIPEGYSVSREKKERFSLILESASTNQTSMYLCASSLFQAGAPETQYFGPGTRLLVL.